This T cell receptor beta chain stems from a study of shared clonotypes between healthy human individuals. Overall study context: CD4 naive cells filled three plates per donor, CD4 memory three, CD8 naive two and CD8 memory one. Points from the study as a whole: Researchers sampled only blood; tissue repertoires likely differ. Rarefaction indicated that sorted-subset sequencing remained incomplete although depth was large.

Germline V gene data show CDR1 as SGHNT and CDR2 as YYREEE (reference sequence). The V and J ends lost 1 base and 6 bases, in that order; junction bases with no gene match: 6. This CDR3 contains 14 residues. Using immunoSEQ multiplex PCR, the repertoire was profiled, and TCRdb retains in-frame clones only, with some absent. The sample includes roughly 1 million clones, approximately 76% of them seen just once. This clone was seen only once. Antigen: not known. The chain is built from TRBV5-4 and TRBJ1-2, with 7 bases aligning to TRBD1. The specimen was memory CD4+ T cells sorted from blood. Subset meaning: CD45RA-negative fraction. The clonotype originates from a man younger than 35 in good health. The CDR3 nucleotides read TGTGCCAGCAGCTTGCCCGACAGGGTACATGGCTACACCTTC. Its protein product is CASSLPDRVHGYTF.